This entry is about one T cell receptor beta chain. This clone has only a few counts. Its binding antigen is unknown. Base quality data are lacking; no much larger clone is found one base away. The CDR3, cysteine through phenylalanine, is 16 amino acids long. Here the CDR3 DNA is all that survives: 48 bases in frame from base 1. The V end loses 1 base and the J end loses 5 bases, and a stretch of 17 bases separates them. Reading the germline V gene gives CDR1 SGHTA and CDR2 FQGNSA. This sample is part of a study of blood T cell repertoires in COVID-19 (dated by TCRdb to the early 2020s). Looking at the study overall: Samples covering the acute and convalescent phases of COVID-19 were provided by collaborators in the United States, Italy and Spain. The prospective study material was composed of cDNA or gDNA derived from T cells, B-cell-depleted T cells, or PBMCs. Subjects who had been exposed to COVID-19, were actively infected with it, or had recovered from it provided the deeply sampled blood TCRbeta repertoires that made up the dataset. A freely available public database, intended as a resource for researchers studying the immune response to SARS-CoV-2, is where the repertoires were released. The samples were drawn from the first 160 participants of the ongoing ImmuneRACE study and from over 950 subjects provided by 6 global collaborators. The sample metadata nearly always contained a de-identified subject ID, COVID-19 status, age in years and sex. Where HLA class I and class II types were available, the types were taken from metadata supplied by the sample provider, not from assay-based typing. What the work shows at the level of the full study, not this receptor alone: The amount of clinical and demographic metadata varied by source and participant and was provided uncurated.

TCRbeta CDR3 regions were amplified from genomic DNA by means of the immunoSEQ Assay, a bias-controlled multiplex PCR. As for the authors' bioinformatics: Nucleated cell counts per sample were estimated from amplification of reference gene primers within the assay. To quantify the absolute abundance of each unique TCRbeta CDR3 rearrangement, sequence reads were collapsed and filtered. Productive Simpson clonality was computed per sample as the square root of Simpson's diversity index over productive rearrangements. Not all clones reach the TCRdb copy of this immuneACCESS table, which keeps in-frame sequences only. Checked studies attribute under half of the gap to unresolved V genes and leave the rest unexplained. That table supplies the V and J calls and clone size; D and trimming were determined from the DNA. Present in this sample are 200,000 or so clones, about 85% of which were seen just once. The top ten hold 0.9% to 0.95% of the sample.

One collaborating source in Seattle enrolled patients while the patients were actively infected and followed the patients over time throughout the course of disease. Collaborating institutions collected whole blood in K2EDTA tubes following their own protocols. For TCRbeta analysis, collaborators shipped samples in one of three forms: frozen whole blood, isolated PBMCs, or DNA extracted from either of those sample types. The sequence links TRBV7-2 to TRBJ1-2, with the identity of the D gene unclear. The clonotype comes from a man aged 60 to 75 with COVID-19, enrolled during active disease. The specimen sequenced was peripheral blood. The nucleotide sequence reads TGTGCCAGCAGCTTAGATGGGTCCGGCAGGAGGTATGGCTACACCTTC. This gives the protein CASSLDGSGRRYGYTF.